The present TCR beta chain was sequenced within a study of CD8 T cells in ankylosing spondylitis (dated by TCRdb to about 2017). Broadly, across the study: The study profiled T cell receptor beta repertoires in healthy donors and ankylosing spondylitis patients to find disease-linked TCR variants. The whole study cohort included about a hundred healthy donors and under 30 ankylosing spondylitis patients. Peripheral blood samples were taken, and synovial fluid was additionally collected from ankylosing spondylitis patients. What the authors observed across the whole study: A CD8+ phenotype was shown by the disease-linked clones, which were found at relatively low frequencies in peripheral blood. A TCR beta motif made up of 7 to 9 highly homologous amino acid variants appeared to be characteristic of blood from ankylosing spondylitis patients. Some motif variants were previously reported in synovial fluid and blood of reactive arthritis patients, suggesting common disease-initiation mechanisms. According to the report, matched synovial fluid samples from ankylosing spondylitis patients were significantly enriched for the disease-linked clones.

CDR1 and CDR2, looked up from the germline V gene (reference sequence), are SEHNR and FQNEAQ. The germline V end is reduced by 5 bases and the J end by 7 bases; junction bases left unmatched: 7. The CDR3 sequence holds 14 residues, the cysteine and phenylalanine included. Only CDR3 DNA remains: 42 bases, in frame from the first base. On this clonotype itself: Its cognate antigen has yet to be identified. Base-call qualities are not available, and no considerably larger clone is one nucleotide away.

TCRdb records Illumina HiSeq 2500 as the sequencer. Quantitative 5'-RACE with molecular barcodes was the method used to prepare the TCR beta libraries. The authors' pipeline ran thus. Disease-linked TCR variants were identified with a new computational method built on a probabilistic model of VDJ rearrangement. TCRdb handled the public reads itself, with Q25 trimming in fastp and clone calling in MiXCR, and kept productive beta chains. Here each entry gathers all rows of one CDR3 protein and keeps the most common genes and DNA. The V and J calls, along with clone size, are taken from TCRdb and not from the paper's own processing. In all, the sample holds 130,000 or so distinct CDR3 sequences, and over 15% of those were seen once. The top ten constitute roughly 30% of the sample.

Sequencing input: blood, either unsorted or a sorted T cell fraction (not recorded which). The TCR comes from a male donor with ankylosing spondylitis. The rearranged segments are TRBV7-9 and TRBJ2-2, with 7 bases matching TRBD1. The DNA sequence is as follows: TGTGCCAGCAGCACGCAGGGGGTAATCGGGGAGCTGTTTTTT. Translated, this is CASSTQGVIGELFF.